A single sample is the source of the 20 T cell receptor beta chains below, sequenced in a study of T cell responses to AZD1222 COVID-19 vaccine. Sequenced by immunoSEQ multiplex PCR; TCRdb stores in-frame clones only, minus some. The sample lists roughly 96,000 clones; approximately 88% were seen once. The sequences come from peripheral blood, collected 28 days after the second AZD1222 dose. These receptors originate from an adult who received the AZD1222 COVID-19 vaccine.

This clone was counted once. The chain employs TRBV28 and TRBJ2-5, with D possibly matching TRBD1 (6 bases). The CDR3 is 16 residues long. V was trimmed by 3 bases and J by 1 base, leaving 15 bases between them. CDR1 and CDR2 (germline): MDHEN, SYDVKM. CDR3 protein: CASSFFRQDPQETQYF. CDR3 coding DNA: TGTGCCAGCAGTTTTTTCCGACAGGACCCCCAAGAGACCCAGTACTTC.

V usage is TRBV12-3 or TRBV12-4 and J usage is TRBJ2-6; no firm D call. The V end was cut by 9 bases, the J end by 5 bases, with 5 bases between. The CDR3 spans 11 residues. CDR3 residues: CASGRANVLTF. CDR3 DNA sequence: TGTGCCAGTGGGCGGGCCAACGTCCTGACTTTC.

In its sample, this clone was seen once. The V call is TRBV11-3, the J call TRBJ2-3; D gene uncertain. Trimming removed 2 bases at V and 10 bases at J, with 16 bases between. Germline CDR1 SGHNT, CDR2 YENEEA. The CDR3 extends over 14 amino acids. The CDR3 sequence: CASSLSSFMTAQYF. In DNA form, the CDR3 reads TGTGCCAGCAGCTTATCCTCTTTTATGACGGCGCAGTATTTT.

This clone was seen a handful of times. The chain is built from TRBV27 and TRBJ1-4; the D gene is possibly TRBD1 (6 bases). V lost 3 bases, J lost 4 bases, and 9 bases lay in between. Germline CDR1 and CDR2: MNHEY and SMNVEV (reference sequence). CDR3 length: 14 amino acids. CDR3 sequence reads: CASSLGGLNEKLFF. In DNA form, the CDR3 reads TGTGCCAGCAGTTTGGGGGGGCTTAATGAAAAACTGTTTTTT.

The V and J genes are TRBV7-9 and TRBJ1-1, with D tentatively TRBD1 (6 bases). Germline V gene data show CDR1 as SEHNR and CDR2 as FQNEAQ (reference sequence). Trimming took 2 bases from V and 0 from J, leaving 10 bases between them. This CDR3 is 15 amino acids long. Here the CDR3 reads CASSLSQGMNTEAFF. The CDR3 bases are TGTGCCAGCAGCTTAAGTCAGGGGATGAACACTGAAGCTTTCTTT.

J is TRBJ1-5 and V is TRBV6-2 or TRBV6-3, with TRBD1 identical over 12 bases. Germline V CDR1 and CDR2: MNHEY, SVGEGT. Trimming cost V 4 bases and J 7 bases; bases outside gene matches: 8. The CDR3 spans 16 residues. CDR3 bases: TGTGCCAGCAGTTCCGGGACAGGGGGCGCGGGGCAGCCCCAGCATTTT. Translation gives CASSSGTGGAGQPQHF.

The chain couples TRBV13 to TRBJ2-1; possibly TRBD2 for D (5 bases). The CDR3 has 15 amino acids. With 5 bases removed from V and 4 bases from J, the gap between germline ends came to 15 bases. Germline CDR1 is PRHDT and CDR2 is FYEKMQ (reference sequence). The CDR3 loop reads CASSEGPALYNEQFF. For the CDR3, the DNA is TGTGCCAGCAGCGAGGGCCCAGCGCTTTACAATGAGCAGTTCTTC.

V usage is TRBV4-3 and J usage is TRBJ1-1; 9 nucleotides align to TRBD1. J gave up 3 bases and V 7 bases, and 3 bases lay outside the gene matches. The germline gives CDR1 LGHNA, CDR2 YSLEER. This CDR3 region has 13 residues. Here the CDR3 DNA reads TGCGCCAGCAAATGGGACAGGGACACTGAAGCTTTCTTT. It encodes CASKWDRDTEAFF.

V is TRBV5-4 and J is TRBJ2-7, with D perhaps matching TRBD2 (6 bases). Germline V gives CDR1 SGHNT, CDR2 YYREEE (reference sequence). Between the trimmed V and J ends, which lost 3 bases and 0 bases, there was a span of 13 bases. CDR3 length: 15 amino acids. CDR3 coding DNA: TGTGCCAGCAGCTGGGGGGACGGAAACTCCTACGAGCAGTACTTC. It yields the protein CASSWGDGNSYEQYF.

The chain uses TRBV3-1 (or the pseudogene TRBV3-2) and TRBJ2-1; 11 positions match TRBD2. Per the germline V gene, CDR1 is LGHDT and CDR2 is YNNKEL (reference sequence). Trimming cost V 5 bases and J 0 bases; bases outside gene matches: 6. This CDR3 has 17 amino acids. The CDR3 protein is CASSSGTSGSSYNEQFF. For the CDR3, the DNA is TGTGCCAGCAGCTCAGGGACTAGCGGTAGCTCCTACAATGAGCAGTTCTTC.

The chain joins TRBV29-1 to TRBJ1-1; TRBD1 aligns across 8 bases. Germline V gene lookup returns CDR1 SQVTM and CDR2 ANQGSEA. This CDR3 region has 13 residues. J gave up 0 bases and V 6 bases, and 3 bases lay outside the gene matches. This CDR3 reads CSVDRGLNTEAFF. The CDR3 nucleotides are TGCAGCGTCGACAGGGGCCTGAACACTGAAGCTTTCTTT. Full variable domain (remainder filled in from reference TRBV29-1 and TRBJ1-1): SAVISQKPSRDICQRGTSLTIQCQVDSQVTMMFWYRQQPGQSLTLIATANQGSEATYESGFVIDKFPISRPNLTFSTLTVSNMSPEDSSIYLCSVDRGLNTEAFFGQGTRLTVV.

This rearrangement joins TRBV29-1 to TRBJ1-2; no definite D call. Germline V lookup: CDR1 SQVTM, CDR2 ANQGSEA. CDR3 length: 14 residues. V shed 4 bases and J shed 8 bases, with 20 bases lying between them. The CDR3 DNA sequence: TGCAGCGTTGCACCTCGAGGAGATCGGCGCGGCTACACCTTC. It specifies CSVAPRGDRRGYTF.

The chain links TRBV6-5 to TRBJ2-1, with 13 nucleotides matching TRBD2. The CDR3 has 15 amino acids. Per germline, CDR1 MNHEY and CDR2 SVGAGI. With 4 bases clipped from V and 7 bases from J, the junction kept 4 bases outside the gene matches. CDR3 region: CASSSGTSGKNEQFF. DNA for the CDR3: TGTGCCAGCAGTTCCGGGACTAGCGGGAAGAATGAGCAGTTCTTC.

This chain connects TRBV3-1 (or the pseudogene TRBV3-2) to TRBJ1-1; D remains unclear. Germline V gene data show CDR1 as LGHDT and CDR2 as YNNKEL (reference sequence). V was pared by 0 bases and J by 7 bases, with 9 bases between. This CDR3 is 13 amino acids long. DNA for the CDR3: TGTGCCAGCAGCCAAGATTATGGAAATGAAGCTTTCTTT. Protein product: CASSQDYGNEAFF.

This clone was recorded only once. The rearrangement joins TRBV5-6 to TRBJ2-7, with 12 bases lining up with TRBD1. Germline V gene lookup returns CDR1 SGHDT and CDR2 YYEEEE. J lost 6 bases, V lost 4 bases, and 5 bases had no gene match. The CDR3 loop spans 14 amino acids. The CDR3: CASSTGQGAPEQYF. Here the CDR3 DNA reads TGTGCCAGCAGCACGGGACAGGGGGCGCCCGAGCAGTACTTC.

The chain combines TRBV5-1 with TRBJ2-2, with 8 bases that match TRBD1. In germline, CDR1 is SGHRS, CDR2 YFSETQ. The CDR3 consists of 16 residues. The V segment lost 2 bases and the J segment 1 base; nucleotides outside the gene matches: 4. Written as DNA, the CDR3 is TGCGCCAGCAGCTTATCAGGACAGGGGAACACCGGGGAGCTGTTTTTT. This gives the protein CASSLSGQGNTGELFF.

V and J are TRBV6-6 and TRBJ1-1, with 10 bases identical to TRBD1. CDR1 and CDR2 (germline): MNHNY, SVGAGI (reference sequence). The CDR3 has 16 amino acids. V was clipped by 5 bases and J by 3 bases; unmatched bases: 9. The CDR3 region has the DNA TGTGCCAGCAGTCCCCTCTTGGACAGGGGGGACACTGAAGCTTTCTTT. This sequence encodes CASSPLLDRGDTEAFF.

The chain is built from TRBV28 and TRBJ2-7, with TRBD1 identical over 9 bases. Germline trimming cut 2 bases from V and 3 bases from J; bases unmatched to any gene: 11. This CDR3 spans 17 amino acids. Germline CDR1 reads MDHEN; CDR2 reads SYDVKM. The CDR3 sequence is CASSLAGTGPYFYEQYF. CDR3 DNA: TGTGCCAGCAGTTTAGCCGGGACAGGGCCTTACTTCTACGAGCAGTACTTC. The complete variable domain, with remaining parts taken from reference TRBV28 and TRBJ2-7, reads DVKVTQSSRYLVKRTGEKVFLECVQDMDHENMFWYRQDPGLGLRLIYFSYDVKMKEKGDIPEGYSVSREKKERFSLILESASTNQTSMYLCASSLAGTGPYFYEQYFGPGTRLTVT.

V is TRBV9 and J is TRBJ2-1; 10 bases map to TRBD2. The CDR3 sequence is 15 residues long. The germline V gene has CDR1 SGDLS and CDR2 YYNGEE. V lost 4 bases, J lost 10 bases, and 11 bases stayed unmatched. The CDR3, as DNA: TGTGCCAGCAGCCCTTCGGGGACTAGCGTGAGAGAGCAGTTCTTC. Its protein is CASSPSGTSVREQFF.

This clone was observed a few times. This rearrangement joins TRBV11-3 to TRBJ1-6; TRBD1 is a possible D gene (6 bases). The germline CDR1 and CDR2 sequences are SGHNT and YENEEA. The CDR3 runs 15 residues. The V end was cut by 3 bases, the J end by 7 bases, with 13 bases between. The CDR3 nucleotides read TGTGCCAGCAGCTTCTACGCGACAGGCAATTCACCCCTCCACTTT. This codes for CASSFYATGNSPLHF.